This T cell receptor (beta chain) was documented in a study of Ad26.COV2.S vaccination and SARS-CoV-2 variants. Across the study: Participants got Ad26.COV2.S intramuscularly, once or twice 56 days apart.

Worth noting for this clone: What it binds is not known.

Clones were read by immunoSEQ multiplex PCR, and TCRdb kept only the in-frame ones, dropping some. The table has about 390,000 clones, about 88% seen once. The CDR3 has 16 residues. Germline-derived CDR1 and CDR2 are SGHAT and FQDESV (reference sequence). Between the trimmed V and J ends, which lost 1 base and 2 bases, there was a span of 14 bases. Whole-study results and caveats: Higher spike-specific TCR breadth was found in vaccine recipients than in placebo recipients.

Regarding treatment: some 20 received Ad26.COV2.S at low or high dose, single or two shots; several received placebo; per-sample allocation not given. On day 63 after the first injection, vaccine and placebo recipients gave samples. Wuhan-strain spike was delivered by a replication-incompetent Ad26 vector. Specimen: peripheral blood, collected in a trial of Ad26.COV2.S vaccine versus placebo. The rearrangement links TRBV11-1 to TRBJ1-1, with TRBD1 as a possible D gene (6 bases). This TCR derives from a person between 18 and 65 years old who received the Ad26.COV2.S COVID-19 vaccine or a placebo. CDR3 DNA: TGTGCCAGCAGCTTAGTGGCAGGGGCTGGAAACACTGAAGCTTTCTTT. This translates into CASSLVAGAGNTEAFF.